The 17 T cell receptor beta chains below were found in one sample sequenced in a study of blood T cell repertoires in COVID-19. Libraries were prepared by immunoSEQ multiplex PCR; TCRdb keeps only in-frame clonotypes and omits some of them. Of 250,000 or so clones in the sample, roughly 87% were seen once. The sample consisted of PBMCs or T cells enriched from blood (not recorded which). The receptors stem from a man aged 25 to 40 who had recovered from COVID-19.

In this sample, this clone turned up a few times. The chain combines TRBV5-1 with TRBJ1-6, with TRBD1 as a possible D gene (5 bases). The CDR3 covers 15 residues. Trimming took 6 bases from V and 5 from J, leaving 15 bases between them. Germline CDR1 and CDR2: SGHRS and YFSETQ. CDR3 in amino acids: CASTMDTGDNSPLHF. CDR3 coding DNA: TGCGCCAGCACCATGGACACGGGAGATAATTCACCCCTCCACTTT.

The chain combines TRBV6-6 with TRBJ1-6, with 7 bases fitting TRBD1. With 6 bases clipped from V and 7 bases from J, the junction kept 12 bases outside the gene matches. The germline gives CDR1 MNHNY, CDR2 SVGAGI (reference sequence). The CDR3 runs 16 residues. The DNA for the CDR3 is TGTGCCAGCAGCATCACTCCGACAGGGCGGAATTCACCCCTCCACTTT. Translation: CASSITPTGRNSPLHF.

CDR3 nucleotide sequence: TGTGCCAGCAGCCTAGAGGCTTGGCAGGGGCACGAGCAGTACTTC. Amino acid sequence: CASSLEAWQGHEQYF. This chain uses TRBV3-1 (or the pseudogene TRBV3-2) with TRBJ2-7; D might be TRBD1 (6 bases). CDR3 length: 15 residues. CDR1 and CDR2 from the germline V gene are LGHDT and YNNKEL (reference sequence). Trimming removed 4 bases from V and 5 bases from J, with 18 bases in between.

This clone was observed a single time. The V and J genes are TRBV5-1 and TRBJ2-7; D is unresolved. The length of the CDR3 is 14 residues. Trimming took off 1 base at V and 2 bases at J, with 10 bases between the two ends. Germline values: CDR1 SGHRS, CDR2 YFSETQ. CDR3 bases: TGCGCCAGCAGCTTGTCTCCAGGTACCTACGAGCAGTACTTC. This encodes CASSLSPGTYEQYF.

The V call is TRBV2, the J call TRBJ2-7; a weak D match, TRBD2 (6 bases). The germline gives CDR1 SNHLY, CDR2 FYNNEI. The CDR3 totals 14 residues. V lost 6 bases, J lost 2 bases, and 14 bases lay in between. Written as DNA, the CDR3 is TGTGCCAGCAGCCCCAGGACTACCGCCTACGAGCAGTACTTC. Its translation: CASSPRTTAYEQYF.

The V call is TRBV28, the J call TRBJ1-1; no definite D call. Germline V gene lookup returns CDR1 MDHEN and CDR2 SYDVKM. The CDR3 has 11 amino acids. Trimming pared 8 bases from V and 1 base from J, leaving 5 bases between. CDR3 DNA sequence: TGTGCCAGCGAGGGGAACACTGAAGCTTTCTTT. Its translation: CASEGNTEAFF.

The chain carries TRBV4-1 and TRBJ2-3; 7 bases match TRBD2. The CDR3 is made up of 16 amino acids. Germline V gives CDR1 MGHRA, CDR2 YSYEKL. Unmatched junction bases numbered 6, after V lost 1 base and J lost 2 bases. CDR3 DNA sequence: TGCGCCAGCAGCCAAGCGGGGCTAGCGGACACAGATACGCAGTATTTT. This gives the protein CASSQAGLADTDTQYF.

This rearrangement joins TRBV6-2 or TRBV6-3 to TRBJ2-3, with 10 positions matching TRBD1. Germline values: CDR1 MNHEY, CDR2 SVGEGT. The CDR3 runs 16 residues. V shed 4 bases and J 3 bases; nucleotides not matched to a gene: 7. DNA for the CDR3: TGTGCCAGCAGTTCCCAAGACAGGGGGCTTACAGATACGCAGTATTTT. Translating it yields CASSSQDRGLTDTQYF.

V usage is TRBV18 and J usage is TRBJ1-6, with TRBD1 matching over 9 bases. Germline CDR1 reads KGHSH; CDR2 reads LQKENI. The CDR3 totals 15 residues. V was clipped by 5 bases and J by 7 bases; unmatched bases: 6. In DNA, the CDR3 is TGTGCCAGCTCATTGGACAGGGGAGGGAATTCACCCCTCCACTTT. It specifies CASSLDRGGNSPLHF.

This chain links TRBV5-1 with TRBJ1-4; 8 positions agree with TRBD1. Trimming cost V 4 bases and J 8 bases; bases outside gene matches: 10. This CDR3 is 15 amino acids long. Germline V CDR1 and CDR2: SGHRS, YFSETQ. CDR3 DNA: TGCGCCAGCAGCAATACAGGGGGGGTAGGAGAAAAACTGTTTTTT. Amino acids: CASSNTGGVGEKLFF. Based on the CDR3 plus reference TRBV5-1 and TRBJ1-4, the full variable domain is KAGVTQTPRYLIKTRGQQVTLSCSPISGHRSVSWYQQTPGQGLQFLFEYFSETQRNKGNFPGRFSGRQFSNSRSEMNVSTLELGDSALYLCASSNTGGVGEKLFFGSGTQLSVL.

This sequence joins TRBV27 and TRBJ2-7; TRBD2 aligns across 13 bases. The CDR3 spans 15 residues. Trimming took 5 bases from V and 2 from J; bases not matched to a gene: 3. Germline V gene lookup returns CDR1 MNHEY and CDR2 SMNVEV (reference sequence). The CDR3 nucleotides are TGTGCCAGCAGTGTAGGGACTAGCGGGACCTACGAGCAGTACTTC. Its protein is CASSVGTSGTYEQYF.

The CDR3 DNA is TGTGCCAGCAGTTTGGTGGCGAACACTGAAGCTTTCTTT. Amino acid sequence: CASSLVANTEAFF. The chain employs TRBV28 and TRBJ1-1, with no clear D. The V and J ends lost 3 bases and 1 base respectively, with 6 bases between them. Looked up from germline, CDR1 is MDHEN and CDR2 is SYDVKM. The CDR3 contains 13 residues.

This sequence joins TRBV4-1 and TRBJ1-4; D is possibly TRBD1 (6 bases). This CDR3 region has 14 residues. Deletions cut 4 bases from V and 4 bases from J, with 10 bases between. Per germline, CDR1 MGHRA and CDR2 YSYEKL. CDR3 nucleotides: TGCGCCAGCAGCCTGGACAGTTATAATGAAAAACTGTTTTTT. It yields the protein CASSLDSYNEKLFF.

This clone was counted a few times. This chain uses TRBV7-9 with TRBJ2-5, with D possibly matching TRBD2 (6 bases). Trimming removed 3 bases at V and 1 base at J, with 12 bases between. CDR1 is SEHNR, CDR2 FQNEAQ, per germline (reference sequence). There are 15 residues in the CDR3. CDR3 protein: CASSLEGRPQETQYF. The CDR3, as DNA: TGTGCCAGCAGCTTGGAGGGGCGGCCCCAAGAGACCCAGTACTTC. Supplemented by reference TRBV7-9 and TRBJ2-5, the full variable domain reads DTGVSQNPRHKITKRGQNVTFRCDPISEHNRLYWYRQTLGQGPEFLTYFQNEAQLEKSRLLSDRFSAERPKGSFSTLEIQRTEQGDSAMYLCASSLEGRPQETQYFGPGTRLLVL.

This clone was seen more than once but under ten times. The V and J genes are TRBV21-1 and TRBJ2-2; the D segment call TRBD2 is taken from the table without a DNA check. TRBV21-1 is a pseudogene. This CDR3 spans 17 amino acids. The CDR3 loop reads CAKLGQNTRGSTRELFF. The CDR3 DNA reads TGTGCCAAACTAGGGCAGAACACCAGAGGTTCGACCAGGGAGCTGTTTTTT.

The V and J genes are TRBV29-1 and TRBJ1-5; D gene unclear. From germline, CDR1 is SQVTM and CDR2 ANQGSEA. There are 13 residues in the CDR3. V was trimmed by 0 bases and J by 7 bases, leaving 10 bases between them. The CDR3 spells CSVEESSGQPQHF. The CDR3 region has the DNA TGCAGCGTTGAAGAATCTAGCGGACAGCCCCAGCATTTT.

The rearrangement uses TRBV4-1 and TRBJ2-7, with D unclear. V lost 0 bases and J lost 0, with 6 bases in between. The CDR3 totals 14 residues. Per the germline V gene, CDR1 is MGHRA and CDR2 is YSYEKL. Here the CDR3 DNA reads TGCGCCAGCAGCCAAGATGGCAGCTCCTACGAGCAGTACTTC. Its translation is CASSQDGSSYEQYF.